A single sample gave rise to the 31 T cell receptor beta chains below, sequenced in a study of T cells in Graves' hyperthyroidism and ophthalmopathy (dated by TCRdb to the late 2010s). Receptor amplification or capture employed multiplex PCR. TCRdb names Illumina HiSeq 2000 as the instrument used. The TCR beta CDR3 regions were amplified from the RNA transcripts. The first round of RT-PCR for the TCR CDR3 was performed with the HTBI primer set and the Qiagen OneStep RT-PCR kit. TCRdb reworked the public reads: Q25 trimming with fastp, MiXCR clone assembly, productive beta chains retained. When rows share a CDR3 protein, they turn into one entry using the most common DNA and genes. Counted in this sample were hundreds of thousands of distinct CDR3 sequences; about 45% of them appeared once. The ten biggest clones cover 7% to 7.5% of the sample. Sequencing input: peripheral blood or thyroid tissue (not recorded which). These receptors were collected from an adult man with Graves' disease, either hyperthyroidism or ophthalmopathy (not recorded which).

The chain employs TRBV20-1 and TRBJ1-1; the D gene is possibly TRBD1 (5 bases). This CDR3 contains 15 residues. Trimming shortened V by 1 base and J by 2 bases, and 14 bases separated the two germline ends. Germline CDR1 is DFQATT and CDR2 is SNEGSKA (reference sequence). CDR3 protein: CSARVGDARNTEAFF. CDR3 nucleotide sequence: TGCAGTGCTAGAGTCGGGGACGCCCGAAACACTGAAGCTTTCTTT.

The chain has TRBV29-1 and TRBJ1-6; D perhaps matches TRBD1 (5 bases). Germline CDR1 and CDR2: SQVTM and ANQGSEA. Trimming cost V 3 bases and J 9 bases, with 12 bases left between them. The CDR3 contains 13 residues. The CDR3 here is CSVEPGNTSPLHF. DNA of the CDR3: TGCAGCGTTGAGCCAGGGAACACTTCACCCCTCCACTTT.

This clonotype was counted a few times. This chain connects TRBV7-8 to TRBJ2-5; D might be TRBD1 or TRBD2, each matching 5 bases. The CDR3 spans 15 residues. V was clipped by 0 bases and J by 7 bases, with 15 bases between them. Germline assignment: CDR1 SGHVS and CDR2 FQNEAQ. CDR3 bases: TGTGCCAGCAGCTTAGCTAAGGGACCGATTGCGACCCAGTACTTC. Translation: CASSLAKGPIATQYF.

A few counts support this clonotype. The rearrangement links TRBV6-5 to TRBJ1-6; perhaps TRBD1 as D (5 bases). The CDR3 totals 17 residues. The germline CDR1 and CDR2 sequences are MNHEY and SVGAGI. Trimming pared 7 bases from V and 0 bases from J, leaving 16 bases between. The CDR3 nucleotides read TGTGCCAGCATGAGACAGTCATTAAGCTCCTATAATTCACCCCTCCACTTT. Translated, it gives CASMRQSLSSYNSPLHF.

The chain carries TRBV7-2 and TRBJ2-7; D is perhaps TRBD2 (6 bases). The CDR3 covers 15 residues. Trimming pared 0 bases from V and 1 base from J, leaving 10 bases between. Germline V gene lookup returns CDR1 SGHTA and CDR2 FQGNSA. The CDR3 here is CTSSLAAGRSYEQYF. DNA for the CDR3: TGTACCAGCAGCTTAGCGGCAGGGAGGTCCTACGAGCAGTACTTC.

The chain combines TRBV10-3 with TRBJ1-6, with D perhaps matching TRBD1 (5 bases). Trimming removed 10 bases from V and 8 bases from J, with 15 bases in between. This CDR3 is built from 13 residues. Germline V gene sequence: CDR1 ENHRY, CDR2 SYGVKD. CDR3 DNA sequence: TGTGCCAACCGGGACGGGAGTTATTCACCCCTCCACTTT. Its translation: CANRDGSYSPLHF.

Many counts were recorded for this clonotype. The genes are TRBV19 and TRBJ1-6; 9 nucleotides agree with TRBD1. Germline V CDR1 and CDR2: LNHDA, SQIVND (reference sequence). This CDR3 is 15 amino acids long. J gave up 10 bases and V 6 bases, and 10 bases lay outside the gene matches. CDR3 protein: CASSTTGTGRSPLHF. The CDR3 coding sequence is TGTGCCAGTAGCACCACCGGGACAGGGCGATCACCCCTCCACTTT.

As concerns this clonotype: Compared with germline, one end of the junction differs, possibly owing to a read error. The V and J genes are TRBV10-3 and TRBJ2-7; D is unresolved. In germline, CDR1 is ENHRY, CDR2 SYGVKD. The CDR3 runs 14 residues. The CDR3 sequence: CASSARWSSYEQYF. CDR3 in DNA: TGTGCCAGCAGTGCTAGGTGGTCGTCCTACGAGCAGTACTTC.

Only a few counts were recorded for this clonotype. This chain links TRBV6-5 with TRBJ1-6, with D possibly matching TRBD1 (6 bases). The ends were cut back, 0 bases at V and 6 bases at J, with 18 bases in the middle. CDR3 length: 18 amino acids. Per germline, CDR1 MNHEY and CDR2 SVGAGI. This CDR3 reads CASSYSRPQGDFNSPLHF. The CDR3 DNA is TGTGCCAGCAGTTACTCGCGACCACAGGGAGACTTTAATTCACCCCTCCACTTT.

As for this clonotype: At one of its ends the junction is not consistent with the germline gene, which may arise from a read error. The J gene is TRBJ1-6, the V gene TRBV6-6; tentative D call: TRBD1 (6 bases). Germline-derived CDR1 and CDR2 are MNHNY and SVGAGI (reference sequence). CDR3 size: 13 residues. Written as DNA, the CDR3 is TGTGCCAGCAGTGAAAACAGGGAGACGAATATTGACTTT. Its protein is CASSENRETNIDF.

Written as DNA, the CDR3 is TGTGCCAACCTATCGACAGGGGGCGCATATGGCTACACCTTC. It codes for CANLSTGGAYGYTF. This chain joins TRBV2 and TRBJ1-2; the match to TRBD1 covers 10 bases. The CDR3 runs to 14 residues. With V trimmed by 10 bases and J by 5 bases, 10 bases remained unmatched. Germline loops: CDR1 SNHLY, CDR2 FYNNEI.

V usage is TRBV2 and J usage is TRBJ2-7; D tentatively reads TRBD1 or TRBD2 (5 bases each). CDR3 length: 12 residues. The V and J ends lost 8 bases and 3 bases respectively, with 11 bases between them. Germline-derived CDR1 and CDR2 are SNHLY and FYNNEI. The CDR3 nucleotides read TGTGCCAGCGGGGGATCGCTCTACGAGCAGTACTTC. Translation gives CASGGSLYEQYF.

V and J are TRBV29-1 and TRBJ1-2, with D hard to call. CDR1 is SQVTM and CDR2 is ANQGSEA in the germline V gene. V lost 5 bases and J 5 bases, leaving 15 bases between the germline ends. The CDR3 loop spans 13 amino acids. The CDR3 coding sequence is TGCAGCGTTACTGAGGCGGTACCTTATGGCTACACCTTC. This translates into CSVTEAVPYGYTF.

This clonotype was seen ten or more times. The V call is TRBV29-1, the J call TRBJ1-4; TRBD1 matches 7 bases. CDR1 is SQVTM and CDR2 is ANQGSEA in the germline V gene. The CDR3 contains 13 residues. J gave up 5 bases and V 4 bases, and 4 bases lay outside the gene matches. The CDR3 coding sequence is TGCAGCGTTGGTGCCAGGGGGAATGAAAAACTGTTTTTT. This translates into CSVGARGNEKLFF.

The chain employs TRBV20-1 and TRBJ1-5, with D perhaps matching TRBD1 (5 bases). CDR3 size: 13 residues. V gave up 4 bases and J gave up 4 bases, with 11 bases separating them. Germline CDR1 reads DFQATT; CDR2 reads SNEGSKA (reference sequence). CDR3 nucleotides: TGCAGTGCTAACTCGGGGGTTAATCAGCCCCAGCATTTT. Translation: CSANSGVNQPQHF.

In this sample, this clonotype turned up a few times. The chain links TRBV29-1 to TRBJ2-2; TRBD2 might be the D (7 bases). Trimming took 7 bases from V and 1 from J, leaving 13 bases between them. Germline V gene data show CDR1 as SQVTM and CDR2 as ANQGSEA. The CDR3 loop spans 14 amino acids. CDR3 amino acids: CSAGGGRNTGELFF. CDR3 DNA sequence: TGCAGCGCGGGGGGCGGGAGGAACACCGGGGAGCTGTTTTTT.

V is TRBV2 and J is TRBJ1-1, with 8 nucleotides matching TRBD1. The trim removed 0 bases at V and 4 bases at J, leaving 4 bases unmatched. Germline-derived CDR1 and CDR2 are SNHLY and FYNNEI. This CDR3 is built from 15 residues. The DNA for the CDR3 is TGTGCCAGCAGTGAAGCGCGACAGGGGACCACTGAAGCTTTCTTT. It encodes CASSEARQGTTEAFF.

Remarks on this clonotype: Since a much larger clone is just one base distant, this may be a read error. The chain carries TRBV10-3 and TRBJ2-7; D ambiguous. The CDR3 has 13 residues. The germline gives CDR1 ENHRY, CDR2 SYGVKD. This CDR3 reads CASSESMEYEQYF. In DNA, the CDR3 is TGTGCCAGCAGTGAGTCGATGGAATACGAGCAGTACTTC.

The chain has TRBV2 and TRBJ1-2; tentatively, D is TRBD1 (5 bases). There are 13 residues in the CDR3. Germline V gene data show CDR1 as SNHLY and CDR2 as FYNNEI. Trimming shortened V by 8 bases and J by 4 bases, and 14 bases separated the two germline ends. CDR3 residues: CASEPTGVYGYTF. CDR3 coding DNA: TGTGCCAGCGAGCCAACAGGAGTCTATGGCTACACCTTC.

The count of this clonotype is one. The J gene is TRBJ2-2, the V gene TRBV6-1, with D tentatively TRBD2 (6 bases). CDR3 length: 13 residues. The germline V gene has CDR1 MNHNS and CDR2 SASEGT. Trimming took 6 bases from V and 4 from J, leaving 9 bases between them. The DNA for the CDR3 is TGTGCCAGCAGGGAGGGACCCACCGGGGAGCTGTTTTTT. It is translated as CASREGPTGELFF.

The CDR3 reads CSARDPLYEKLFF. The DNA for the CDR3 is TGCAGTGCTAGAGATCCCCTTTATGAAAAACTGTTTTTT. The chain combines TRBV20-1 with TRBJ1-4; D gene ambiguous. The ends were cut back, 0 bases at V and 6 bases at J, with 8 bases in the middle. Germline CDR1 DFQATT, CDR2 SNEGSKA (reference sequence). The CDR3 consists of 13 residues.

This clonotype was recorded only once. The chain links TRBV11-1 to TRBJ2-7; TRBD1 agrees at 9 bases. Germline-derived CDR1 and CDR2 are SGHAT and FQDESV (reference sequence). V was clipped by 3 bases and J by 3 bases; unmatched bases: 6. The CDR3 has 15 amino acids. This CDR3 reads CASSFRDRAFYEQYF. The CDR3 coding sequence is TGTGCCAGCAGCTTCCGGGACAGGGCTTTCTACGAGCAGTACTTC.

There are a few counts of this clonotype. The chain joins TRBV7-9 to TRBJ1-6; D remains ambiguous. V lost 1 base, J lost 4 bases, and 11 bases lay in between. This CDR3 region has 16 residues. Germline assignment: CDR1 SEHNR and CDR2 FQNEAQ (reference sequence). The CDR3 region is CASSLEAGEYNSPLHF. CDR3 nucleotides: TGTGCCAGCAGCTTAGAAGCAGGCGAATATAATTCACCCCTCCACTTT.

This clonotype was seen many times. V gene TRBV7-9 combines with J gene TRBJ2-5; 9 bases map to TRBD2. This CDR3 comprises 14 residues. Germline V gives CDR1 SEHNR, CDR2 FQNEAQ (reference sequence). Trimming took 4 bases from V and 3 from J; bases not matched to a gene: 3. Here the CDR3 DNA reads TGTGCCAGCAGCTATAGCGGGAGTGAAGAGACCCAGTACTTC. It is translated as CASSYSGSEETQYF.

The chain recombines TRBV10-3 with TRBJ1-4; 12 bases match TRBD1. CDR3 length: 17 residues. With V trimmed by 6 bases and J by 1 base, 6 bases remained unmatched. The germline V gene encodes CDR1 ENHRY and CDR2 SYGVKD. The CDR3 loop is CAISEGQGAGTNEKLFF. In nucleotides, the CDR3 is TGTGCCATCAGCGAGGGACAGGGGGCTGGAACTAATGAAAAACTGTTTTTT.

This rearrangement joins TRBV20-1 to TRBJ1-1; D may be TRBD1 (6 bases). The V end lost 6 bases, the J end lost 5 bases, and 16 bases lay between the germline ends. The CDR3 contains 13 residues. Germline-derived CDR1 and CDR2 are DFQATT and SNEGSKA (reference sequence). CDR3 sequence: CSASSGGKTEAFF. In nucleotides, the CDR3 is TGCAGTGCCTCCAGCGGGGGCAAGACTGAAGCTTTCTTT.

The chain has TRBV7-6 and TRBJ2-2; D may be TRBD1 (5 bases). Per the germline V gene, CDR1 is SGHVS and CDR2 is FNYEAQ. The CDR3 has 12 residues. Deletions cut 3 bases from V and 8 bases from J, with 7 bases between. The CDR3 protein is CASSFRQGELFF. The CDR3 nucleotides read TGTGCCAGCAGCTTCCGACAGGGGGAGCTGTTTTTT. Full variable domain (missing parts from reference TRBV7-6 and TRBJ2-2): GAGVSQSPRYKVTKRGQDVALRCDPISGHVSLYWYRQALGQGPEFLTYFNYEAQQDKSGLPNDRFSAERPEGSISTLTIQRTEQRDSAMYRCASSFRQGELFFGEGSRLTVL.

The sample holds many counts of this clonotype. In nucleotides, the CDR3 is TGTGCCAGCAGCTTCCCCCCCGGGAACACTGAAGCTTTCTTT. Its protein is CASSFPPGNTEAFF. The V call is TRBV7-9, the J call TRBJ1-1; no definite D call. V was cut by 3 bases and J by 1 base, with 9 bases left in between. The CDR3 consists of 14 residues. Germline V gene lookup returns CDR1 SEHNR and CDR2 FQNEAQ (reference sequence).

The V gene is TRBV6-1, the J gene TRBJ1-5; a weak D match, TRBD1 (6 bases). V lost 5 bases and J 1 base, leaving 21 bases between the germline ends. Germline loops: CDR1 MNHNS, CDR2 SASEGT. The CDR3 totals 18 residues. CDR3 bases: TGTGCCAGCAGTCTTACAGGGTTTCGTCTAGGGAGCAATCAGCCCCAGCATTTT. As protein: CASSLTGFRLGSNQPQHF.

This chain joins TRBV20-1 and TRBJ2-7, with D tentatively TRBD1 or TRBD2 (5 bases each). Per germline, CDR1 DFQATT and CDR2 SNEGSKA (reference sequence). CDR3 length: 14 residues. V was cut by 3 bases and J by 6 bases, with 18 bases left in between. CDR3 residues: CSASSGKGLGEQYF. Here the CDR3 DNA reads TGCAGTGCTAGCTCGGGGAAGGGGTTAGGCGAGCAGTACTTC.

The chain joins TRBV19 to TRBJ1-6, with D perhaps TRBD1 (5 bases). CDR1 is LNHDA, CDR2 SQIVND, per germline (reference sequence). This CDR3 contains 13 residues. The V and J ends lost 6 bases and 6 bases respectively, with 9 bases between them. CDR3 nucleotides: TGTGCCAGTAGCCCAGGGTTTAATTCACCCCTCCACTTT. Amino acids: CASSPGFNSPLHF.